One TCR beta chain is described in this entry. The CDR3 is made up of 15 amino acids. V lost 5 bases, J lost 7 bases, and 21 bases lay in between. The germline gives CDR1 SGHRS, CDR2 YFSETQ. These data are taken from a study of blood T cell repertoires in COVID-19. This table comes from immunoSEQ multiplex PCR, and its TCRdb copy is limited to in-frame clones, with some not included. The repertoire holds 80,000 to 100,000 clones, with roughly 84% as singletons. The receptor was isolated from a woman in her sixties or seventies in a cohort sampled during active or convalescent COVID-19. Sample: peripheral blood. The chain uses TRBV5-1 and TRBJ1-2; maybe TRBD1 (6 bases). The CDR3 DNA reads as TGCGCCAGCAGAAAGCCTGAACAGGGTGAGGGTGGCTACACCTTC. This translates into CASRKPEQGEGGYTF.